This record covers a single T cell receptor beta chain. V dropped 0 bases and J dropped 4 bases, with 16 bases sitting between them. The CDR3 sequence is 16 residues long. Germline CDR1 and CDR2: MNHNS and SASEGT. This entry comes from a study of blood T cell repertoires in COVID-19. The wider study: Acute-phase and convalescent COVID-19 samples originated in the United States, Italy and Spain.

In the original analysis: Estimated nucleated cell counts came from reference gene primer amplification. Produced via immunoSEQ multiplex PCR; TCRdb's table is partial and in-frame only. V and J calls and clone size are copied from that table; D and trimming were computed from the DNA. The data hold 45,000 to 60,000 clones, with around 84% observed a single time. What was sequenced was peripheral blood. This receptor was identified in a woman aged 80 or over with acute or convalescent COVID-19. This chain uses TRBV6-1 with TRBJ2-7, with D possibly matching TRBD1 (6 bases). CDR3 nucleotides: TGTGCCAGCAGTGAAGCGGGGGTCAGGGGTAGGTACGAGCAGTACTTC. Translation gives CASSEAGVRGRYEQYF.